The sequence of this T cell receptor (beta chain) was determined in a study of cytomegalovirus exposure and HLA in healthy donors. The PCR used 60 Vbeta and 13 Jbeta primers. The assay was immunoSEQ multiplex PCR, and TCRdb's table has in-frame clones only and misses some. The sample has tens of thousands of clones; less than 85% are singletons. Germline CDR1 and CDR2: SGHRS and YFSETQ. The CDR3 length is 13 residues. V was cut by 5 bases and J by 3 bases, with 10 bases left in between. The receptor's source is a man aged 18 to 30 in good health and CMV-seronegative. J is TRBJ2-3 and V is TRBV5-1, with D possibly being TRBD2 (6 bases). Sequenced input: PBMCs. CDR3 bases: TGCGCCAGCAGAGAGGGAGGAACAGATACGCAGTATTTT. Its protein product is CASREGGTDTQYF.